This T cell receptor beta chain was found in a study of cytomegalovirus exposure and HLA in healthy donors (dated by TCRdb to about 2017). As for the study more broadly: An earlier analysis of under 600 of the donors reported 250 to 300 Gb of sequence data and some 120 million unique TCR beta sequences from 150 million to 200 million T cells. Among around 400 genotyped donors of the cohort, an average of about 240,000 unique TCR beta nucleotide sequences was sequenced per donor, of which 15% to 20% were non-productive. The later analysis used no new phenotypic data to find candidate immune exposures, relying instead on TCR beta sequences and their occurrence across donors. In a later analysis, previously published TCR beta repertoires from 670 or so donors were re-analyzed and high-resolution HLA genotyping was added so that TCR occurrence patterns could be studied. Donor age, sex, ethnicity and CMV serostatus were compiled together with the repertoire data. A separate validation cohort of roughly 110 different subjects was used in addition to the approximately 700-subject first cohort. About 280 gigabases of sequencing data and around 87 million unique TCR sequences were included in an early release covering 550 to 800 HLA-typed donors. HLA typing included class I and class II loci at four-digit resolution. Roughly five DR-DQ haplotypes were handled as single units for association and clustering because linkage in the cohort was strong. To predict cytomegalovirus infection status, the study brought together high-throughput TCR immunosequencing, statistical association of individual TCRs with disease status, and machine learning. A later genetic analysis used genome-wide SNP genotypes for about 65% of the 666 donors, treating that subset as a discovery cohort. The T cell repertoires of 700 or so subjects were profiled by immunosequencing and related to cytomegalovirus serostatus. In an earlier analysis of around 540 of the donors, high-throughput TCR beta sequencing was used to judge whether each TCR beta V gene segment behaved as functional or pseudogenic. Typing coverage varied by locus: about 629-630 donors for A, B, C, DRB1 and DQB1; more than 500 for DQA1; more than 600 for DPA1; around 490 for DPB1. The aim of the study was to test whether cataloging public T cell receptors could identify signatures of past pathogen exposure. All discovery cohort repertoires had been generated on a single sequencing platform. Of the 300 to 450 genotyped donors, 65% to 90% were placed in the genetic ancestry cluster associated with self-reported Caucasian donors.

This clone has a handful of counts. The antigen it recognizes is unknown. Base qualities are missing; no much larger clone stands one base away. The germline V gene supplies CDR1 LGHNA and CDR2 YNFKEQ. The junction shows trimming of 2 bases on V and 4 bases on J, and the gene matches do not reach 1 base of it. Reading from cysteine to phenylalanine, the CDR3 counts 15 amino acids. Only the CDR3 DNA is retained, 45 bases long and in frame from the first base. The cohort comprised more than 550 healthy bone marrow donors. Cohort members were all nominally healthy when sampled, although unrecorded immune exposures were likely present. The donor was CMV seropositive and was included in the group of approximately 310 seropositive cohort members. Every donor gave a peripheral blood sample, and the peripheral blood mononuclear cells from that sample were used for TCR beta sequencing. The Qiagen DNeasy Blood Extraction Kit was used to extract genomic DNA from the blood cell samples.

The library was obtained by the immunoSEQ multiplex PCR assay. A mixture of 60 forward primers for TCR Vbeta segments and 13 reverse primers for TCR Jbeta segments was used in the multiplex PCR. Amplification of the CDR3 region of rearranged TCR beta genes was performed with a multiplex PCR assay on genomic DNA. Amplified TCR beta libraries were sequenced as 87-base-pair reads on the Illumina HiSeq System. On the study's bioinformatics: A later analysis counted some 80 million unique TCR beta chains across the 650 to 800 repertoires, and some 12 million of these chains were shared by at least two donors. Raw reads were error-corrected and collapsed into unique sequences by a nearest-neighbor algorithm in which closely related sequences were merged to remove PCR and sequencing errors. V, D and J gene segments were assigned by aligning CDR3 sequences to IMGT reference sequences. For a sequence to be retained, a match of at least six nucleotides was required to both a V gene segment and a J gene segment. A rearrangement counted as productive if the CDR3 had no stop codons and remained in frame with V and J, and every other rearrangement counted as non-productive. CDR3 was defined according to IMGT convention as the region running from the second conserved V-encoded cysteine to the conserved J-encoded phenylalanine. The earlier analysis of some 550 of the donors excluded any sequence lacking an unambiguous match to a single V gene segment. In an earlier analysis of 587 of the donors, V segments were called functional above 56.7% productive rearrangements and were called segregating when the between-donor standard deviation exceeded 5%. A statistical classification framework was developed to diagnose cytomegalovirus status using the catalog of TCR beta chain sequences. V and J gene assignment, in a later analysis, came from comparing TCR nucleotide sequences with IMGT/GENE-DB human TR gene sequences. A later analysis assigned CDR3 sequences and most-parsimonious VDJ recombination scenarios with the TCRdist pipeline. In a later analysis, each TCR beta chain was defined by its CDR3 amino acid sequence together with its V-gene family, and reads lacking a unique V-gene family were excluded. As a way to deal with suspected cross-contamination and a sequencing artifact, a later analysis dropped hundreds of nucleotide sequences that were highly shared and had low generation probability. In a later analysis, a clonal expansion index for each public chain was calculated from normalized within-repertoire ranks of inferred template counts. In a later analysis, generation probabilities were computed using a VDJ recombination model fitted to out-of-frame rearrangements, and the results were checked against IGoR. In a later analysis, TCR-TCR, TCR-HLA and TCR-CMV co-occurrence was scored with hypergeometric tests, and a repertoire-size bias correction was applied to TCR pairs. False discovery rates were estimated in a later analysis by permuting HLA or CMV assignments 20 times. A later analysis grouped co-occurring TCRs with DBSCAN, adding TCRdist sequence similarity when clustering within HLA-allele-positive subsets. Co-occurrence clustering excluded repertoires with fewer than 30,000 or more than 120,000 public chains, plus five with anomalous nucleotide sharing. The clones in this table, taken by TCRdb from immuneACCESS, are in-frame only. Not every clone is retained; where verified, under half of the shortfall comes from an unresolved V gene, and the cause of the rest is unknown. Clonal size and the V and J genes are those of that table, whereas D and trimming came from the DNA. The sample has roughly 80,000 clones on record, 70% to 85% of them singletons. The leading ten clones occupy under 3.5% of the sample.

General conclusions and limits of the study: In a later genetic analysis, fewer N-insertions in productive TCRs were reported among donors in an Asian-associated ancestry cluster than the roughly 670-donor mean. A group of highly shared sequence variants was considered likely to be a technical artifact of the sequencing pipeline. A later analysis found that HLA-associated TCR beta chains were more clonally expanded and had lower generation probabilities than equally common non-associated chains. Presence/absence analyses assumed roughly uniform sequencing depth across donors, an assumption that may not hold. A later analysis reported that several top co-occurrence clusters appeared linked to parvovirus B19, influenza, CMV and Epstein-Barr virus. This cohort had only TCR beta chains sequenced, and the lack of alpha or paired-chain data limited which features could be detected. An earlier analysis of approximately 540 of the donors showed that most TCR beta V segments appeared in productive rearrangements either about 87% or about 30% of the time, which broadly matched IMGT annotations. HLA typing was unavailable for some donors at each locus, so association tests used only the typed subset. Roughly 17 rarely observed V segments, including chromosome 9 orphons, were excluded from the earlier analysis of approximately 500 of the donors because counts were too low. While some public TCRs were present in many individuals, most TCR sequences turned up only very rarely across donors. Some IMGT-functional V segments, including TRBV6-2 and TRBV6-3, could not be told apart with the 87-base-pair reads, so those segments were excluded. A further reported finding was that TCR beta sequences accurately predicted the HLA-A and HLA-B alleles for most subjects in the first cohort. Strong co-occurrence of HLA alleles, especially DR and DQ, made assigning TCR associations to individual alleles difficult. The only immune exposure information available for the cohort was CMV serostatus. The study listed 150 to 200 TCR beta chains as associated with cytomegalovirus. According to a later analysis, TCR association rates differed among HLA loci, with DRB1 alleles showing the most associated TCRs and HLA-C alleles showing the fewest. The authors suggested that the approach could potentially be generalized to other disease states and immunological phenotypes. According to a later analysis, most CMV-associated TCR beta chains appeared to be HLA-restricted, and the HLA associations seemed to be driven largely by CMV exposure. At a false discovery rate of 0.05, a later analysis linked roughly 17,000 TCR beta sequences to specific HLA alleles. A few of the identified cytomegalovirus-associated TCR beta chains were confirmed in vitro to be specific for cytomegalovirus antigens. V-gene and J-gene trimming of TCR beta chains was associated with a missense DCLRE1C variant in a later genetic analysis, and the association was replicated in an independent cohort. Linkage disequilibrium might explain the correlated functional status among segregating V segments, but an unknown experimental factor could not be excluded. Cytomegalovirus status was reported to be diagnosed by the classifier with high specificity and sensitivity in both the original and validation cohorts.

The sequencing input was PBMCs. The TCR comes from a man aged 45-65 years in good health and CMV-seropositive. The chain joins TRBV4-2 to TRBJ2-1, and 11 junction bases match TRBD2. The DNA is as follows: TGTGCCAGCAGCCAAACTAGCGGGAGTTACAATGAGCAGTTCTTC. The encoded protein is CASSQTSGSYNEQFF.